The source of this T cell receptor beta chain is a study of molecular identifiers for immune sequencing clone quantification. Between the trimmed V and J ends, which lost 1 base and 1 base, there was a span of 6 bases. Germline V CDR1 and CDR2: LGHNA, YSLEER. The CDR3 contains 14 residues. TCRdb independently ran MiXCR on the PCR reads; one entry per CDR3 protein. The sample has about 100,000 distinct CDR3 sequences, roughly 34% seen once. Naive CD8 T cells were picked out by sorting for CD8+CD4-CCR7+CD45RA+. This clonotype was obtained from a human donor in good health. Some libraries in this study had Jurkat cell RNA spiked in. The chain uses TRBV4-3 and TRBJ2-3; D call uncertain. The sample consisted of naive CD8+ T cells from blood, with Jurkat cell RNA spiked in. Stated subset: FACS-sorted CD8+CD4-CCR7+CD45RA+ naive T cells. The CDR3 nucleotides are TGCGCCAGCAGCCAAGTTGGGGGCACAGATACGCAGTATTTT. This encodes CASSQVGGTDTQYF.